This TCR beta chain was observed in a study of blood T cell repertoires in COVID-19. The table came from immunoSEQ multiplex PCR; TCRdb's copy has only in-frame clones and leaves some out. The table lists roughly 120,000 clones, around 90% of them singletons. Germline V CDR1 and CDR2: SGDLS, YYNGEE. Trimming took 1 base from V and 2 from J; bases not matched to a gene: 3. CDR3 length: 16 amino acids. This chain connects TRBV9 to TRBJ2-3; 11 bases align to TRBD2. This receptor was obtained from a human donor in a cohort sampled during active COVID-19. Sequenced material: peripheral blood. The CDR3 sequence: CASSVLAGGPTDTQYF. The CDR3 bases are TGTGCCAGCAGCGTACTAGCGGGAGGCCCCACAGATACGCAGTATTTT.